The 32 T cell receptor beta chains presented below share a single source sample, sequenced in a study of OX40 agonist ivuxolimab in advanced cancers. The assay was immunoSEQ multiplex PCR, and TCRdb's table has in-frame clones only and misses some. The profile shows about 79,000 clones, over 75% of them singletons. The sample was CD4+ or CD8+ T cells sorted from blood, taken in a trial of the OX40 agonist ivuxolimab. The source of these receptors is an adult with an advanced solid tumor such as melanoma, head and neck, liver or kidney cancer.

The chain couples TRBV7-9 to TRBJ2-2, with D unclear. The ends were cut back, 3 bases at V and 6 bases at J, with 5 bases in the middle. The CDR3 extends over 12 amino acids. CDR1 is SEHNR and CDR2 is FQNEAQ in the germline V gene (reference sequence). The CDR3 DNA is TGTGCCAGCAGCTTCGAGTCCGGGGAGCTGTTTTTT. Amino acid sequence: CASSFESGELFF.

J is TRBJ2-1 and V is TRBV19; 9 bases align to TRBD2. CDR1 is LNHDA, CDR2 SQIVND, per germline (reference sequence). The V segment lost 5 bases and the J segment 7 bases; nucleotides outside the gene matches: 18. The CDR3 loop spans 18 amino acids. CDR3 bases: TGTGCCAGTAGTTCCGATGGCGGGAGGGCAGAGTCGGGGAATGAGCAGTTCTTC. Its translation is CASSSDGGRAESGNEQFF.

V is TRBV19 and J is TRBJ1-5; 11 bases map to TRBD1. CDR3 length equals 15 residues. CDR1 and CDR2 (germline): LNHDA, SQIVND (reference sequence). Trimming took 10 bases from V and 5 from J; bases not matched to a gene: 10. The CDR3 sequence: CATNLRTGGDQPQHF. The CDR3 DNA is TGTGCCACCAACCTAAGGACAGGGGGCGATCAGCCCCAGCATTTT.

The chain uses TRBV21-1 and TRBJ2-7; the D call TRBD2 from the table was never checked on the DNA. TRBV21-1 is flagged as a pseudogene. The CDR3 is 12 residues long. The CDR3, as DNA: TGTGCCAGCAGCAAAATGACTAGCGAGCAGTACTTC. It is translated as CASSKMTSEQYF.

CDR3 region: CASSPLGGSGELFF. CDR3 DNA sequence: TGCGCCAGCAGCCCTCTGGGGGGCTCCGGGGAGCTGTTTTTT. The chain is built from TRBV5-1 and TRBJ2-2, with D perhaps assigned TRBD1 or TRBD2 (6 bases each). Per the germline V gene, CDR1 is SGHRS and CDR2 is YFSETQ. The CDR3 covers 14 residues. The V end was cut by 4 bases, the J end by 6 bases, with 13 bases between.

The rearrangement uses TRBV27 and TRBJ2-1; D uncertain. Germline V gives CDR1 MNHEY, CDR2 SMNVEV (reference sequence). V was clipped by 8 bases and J by 0 bases, with 20 bases between them. The CDR3 is 17 residues long. This CDR3 reads CASHVGSTGSSYNEQFF. As DNA, the CDR3 is TGTGCCAGCCACGTTGGATCAACGGGTAGCTCCTACAATGAGCAGTTCTTC.

This chain uses TRBV4-3 with TRBJ2-1; D ambiguous. The germline CDR1 and CDR2 sequences are LGHNA and YSLEER. Trimming left V 1 base short and J 7 bases short, with 5 bases between. CDR3 length: 12 amino acids. The CDR3 spells CASSQVENEQFF. DNA for the CDR3: TGCGCCAGCAGCCAAGTTGAGAATGAGCAGTTCTTC.

The genes are TRBV6-1 and TRBJ2-5; D gene uncertain. The closer fit of TRBJ2-7 to the DNA end suggests the J call may be wrong. Germline V lookup: CDR1 MNHNS, CDR2 SASEGT. CDR3 length equals 13 residues. The CDR3: CASSDGSAAEQYF. In nucleotides, the CDR3 is TGTGCCAGCAGTGACGGCTCGGCAGCCGAGCAGTACTTC.

J is TRBJ2-2 and V is TRBV9; D remains ambiguous. From germline, CDR1 is SGDLS and CDR2 YYNGEE. With 4 bases removed from V and 0 bases from J, the gap between germline ends came to 1 base. The CDR3 sequence is 12 residues long. Written as DNA, the CDR3 is TGTGCCAGCAGCCCGAACACCGGGGAGCTGTTTTTT. Protein: CASSPNTGELFF.

This chain joins TRBV6-6 and TRBJ2-3, with TRBD1 as a possible D gene (6 bases). Looked up from germline, CDR1 is MNHNY and CDR2 is SVGAGI (reference sequence). V lost 6 bases and J 3 bases, leaving 10 bases between the germline ends. This CDR3 spans 13 amino acids. CDR3 amino acids: CASRDTGTDTQYF. CDR3 sequence (DNA): TGTGCCAGCAGAGACACAGGGACAGATACGCAGTATTTT.

The V call is TRBV11-2, the J call TRBJ2-3; the D gene is possibly TRBD2 (6 bases). CDR3 size: 14 residues. The ends were cut back, 5 bases at V and 5 bases at J, with 14 bases in the middle. The germline V gene has CDR1 SGHAT and CDR2 FQNNGV. As DNA, the CDR3 is TGTGCCAGCAGCCTATATCGGGAGAAAGATACGCAGTATTTT. It encodes CASSLYREKDTQYF.

This sequence joins TRBV28 and TRBJ1-5; the D gene is possibly TRBD1 (6 bases). Trimming removed 5 bases from V and 1 base from J, with 12 bases in between. There are 15 residues in the CDR3. CDR1 is MDHEN and CDR2 is SYDVKM in the germline V gene. The CDR3 is CASSGPGQSNQPQHF. The CDR3 DNA reads as TGTGCCAGCAGTGGTCCCGGACAGAGCAATCAGCCCCAGCATTTT.

A few counts support this clone. The genes are TRBV7-2 and TRBJ2-7; 7 positions match TRBD2. CDR3 length: 13 amino acids. Germline V gives CDR1 SGHTA, CDR2 FQGNSA. After removal of 5 bases from V and 6 bases from J, the junction contained 7 bases not matched to a gene. In DNA form, the CDR3 reads TGTGCCAGCAGCACGAGCGGGACGAGCGAGCAGTACTTC. Its protein product is CASSTSGTSEQYF.

This clone was observed a handful of times. The rearrangement joins TRBV19 to TRBJ1-5; a possible D gene is TRBD1 (6 bases). This CDR3 spans 14 amino acids. The V and J ends lost 3 bases and 5 bases respectively, with 11 bases between them. Per the germline V gene, CDR1 is LNHDA and CDR2 is SQIVND (reference sequence). The CDR3 sequence: CASSIGTTHQPQHF. The CDR3 nucleotides read TGTGCCAGTAGTATCGGGACAACTCATCAGCCCCAGCATTTT.

The chain is built from TRBV19 and TRBJ2-5; D call uncertain. The CDR3 totals 13 residues. Trimming took 6 bases from V and 0 from J, leaving 8 bases between them. CDR1 is LNHDA, CDR2 SQIVND, per germline (reference sequence). The CDR3 coding sequence is TGTGCCAGTAGGGAGTCGTACCAAGAGACCCAGTACTTC. It encodes CASRESYQETQYF.

This clone was seen once. The CDR3 loop reads CASSIRGWNEKLFF. The DNA of the CDR3 is TGTGCCAGTAGTATTCGAGGTTGGAATGAAAAACTGTTTTTT. This chain connects TRBV19 to TRBJ1-4; D is unresolved. V lost 3 bases, J lost 5 bases, and 10 bases lay in between. The CDR3 loop spans 14 amino acids. Germline-derived CDR1 and CDR2 are LNHDA and SQIVND (reference sequence). The complete variable domain, with remaining parts taken from reference TRBV19 and TRBJ1-4, reads DGGITQSPKYLFRKEGQNVTLSCEQNLNHDAMYWYRQDPGQGLRLIYYSQIVNDFQKGDIAEGYSVSREKKESFPLTVTSAQKNPTAFYLCASSIRGWNEKLFFGSGTQLSVL.

The chain carries TRBV18 and TRBJ2-2; TRBD2 aligns across 7 bases. The germline CDR1 and CDR2 sequences are KGHSH and LQKENI. V gave up 2 bases and J gave up 6 bases; unmatched junction bases: 3. This CDR3 contains 14 residues. The CDR3 is CASSPGLGAGELFF. CDR3 nucleotide sequence: TGTGCCAGCTCACCAGGACTAGGGGCCGGGGAGCTGTTTTTT. The entire variable domain, with the rest obtained from reference TRBV18 and TRBJ2-2, is as follows: NAGVMQNPRHLVRRRGQEARLRCSPMKGHSHVYWYRQLPEEGLKFMVYLQKENIIDESGMPKERFSAEFPKEGPSILRIQQVVRGDSAAYFCASSPGLGAGELFFGEGSRLTVL.

The chain uses TRBV18 and TRBJ1-1; the D gene is possibly TRBD1 (6 bases). V lost 4 bases and J 4 bases, leaving 19 bases between the germline ends. Germline lookup yields CDR1 KGHSH and CDR2 LQKENI. This CDR3 is built from 16 residues. CDR3 region: CASSLNTQGTGTEAFF. The CDR3 DNA reads TGTGCCAGCTCACTAAACACCCAGGGGACGGGCACTGAAGCTTTCTTT.

The chain carries TRBV19 and TRBJ1-3, with 7 bases that match TRBD1. The germline V gene encodes CDR1 LNHDA and CDR2 SQIVND (reference sequence). Germline trimming cut 10 bases from V and 5 bases from J; bases unmatched to any gene: 5. The CDR3 is 12 amino acids. The CDR3 DNA follows: TGTGCCACCGGGACAGCTCGAAACACCATATATTTT. This gives the protein CATGTARNTIYF.

CDR3: CASRGGEHEQFF. The DNA for the CDR3 is TGTGCCAGCAGGGGCGGTGAGCATGAGCAGTTCTTC. This chain connects TRBV6-1 to TRBJ2-1; D not resolved. This CDR3 comprises 12 residues. Germline CDR1 and CDR2: MNHNS and SASEGT. The ends were cut back, 6 bases at V and 8 bases at J, with 11 bases in the middle.

This clone was observed a single time. V is TRBV15 and J is TRBJ2-7, with 9 positions matching TRBD2. Germline V gives CDR1 LNHNV, CDR2 YYDKDF (reference sequence). After removal of 0 bases from V and 0 bases from J, the junction contained 0 bases not matched to a gene. The CDR3 spans 15 residues. CDR3 sequence: CATSRDSGSSYEQYF. CDR3 bases: TGTGCCACCAGCAGAGATAGCGGGAGCTCCTACGAGCAGTACTTC.

This sequence joins TRBV29-1 and TRBJ2-3; no reliable D call. Germline CDR1 SQVTM, CDR2 ANQGSEA. The CDR3 spans 12 residues. The V and J ends lost 4 bases and 7 bases respectively, with 12 bases between them. CDR3 protein: CSVVISTNTQYF. CDR3 in DNA: TGCAGCGTTGTCATAAGTACAAATACGCAGTATTTT.

This clone was found once. The chain carries TRBV10-3 and TRBJ2-3; TRBD2 aligns across 7 bases. CDR1 and CDR2 from the germline V gene are ENHRY and SYGVKD. CDR3 length equals 16 residues. Trimming at V came to 2 bases and at J to 4 bases, leaving 9 bases not matched to a gene. CDR3 sequence (DNA): TGTGCCATCAGTGAGAAAACGGGGGGAGCAGCAGATACGCAGTATTTT. Its protein is CAISEKTGGAADTQYF.

The V gene is TRBV2, the J gene TRBJ2-7; 8 bases match TRBD2. Germline CDR1 is SNHLY and CDR2 is FYNNEI. The CDR3 is made up of 18 amino acids. V shed 2 bases and J 3 bases; nucleotides not matched to a gene: 15. The CDR3 bases are TGTGCCAGCAGTGAAAACGGACTAGCATTTACTTCAGACTACGAGCAGTACTTC. It is translated as CASSENGLAFTSDYEQYF.

V is TRBV11-3 and J is TRBJ2-1, with D possibly TRBD1 on 6 matching bases. CDR3 length: 14 amino acids. Trimming stripped 3 bases from V and 7 bases from J, with 13 bases between. Germline lookup yields CDR1 SGHNT and CDR2 YENEEA. In nucleotides, the CDR3 is TGTGCCAGCAGCTTGTTGACAGGCCGTAATGAGCAGTTCTTC. Protein product: CASSLLTGRNEQFF.

CDR3 amino acids: CASSEQGSGNTIYF. The DNA for the CDR3 is TGTGCCAGCAGCGAACAGGGATCAGGAAACACCATATATTTT. The chain employs TRBV9 and TRBJ1-3; D is perhaps TRBD1 (6 bases). The CDR3 extends over 14 amino acids. V was pared by 3 bases and J by 4 bases, with 11 bases between. Per germline, CDR1 SGDLS and CDR2 YYNGEE.

The rearrangement uses TRBV6-6 and TRBJ1-3; maybe TRBD1 (6 bases). V lost 2 bases and J lost 0, with 11 bases in between. CDR1 is MNHNY and CDR2 is SVGAGI in the germline V gene (reference sequence). The CDR3 is 16 residues long. The CDR3 protein is CASSYEGESSGNTIYF. The CDR3 DNA sequence: TGTGCCAGCAGTTACGAGGGGGAAAGCTCTGGAAACACCATATATTTT.

This clone has a single count. This sequence joins TRBV2 and TRBJ1-3, with D possibly matching TRBD1 (6 bases). Germline V gene data show CDR1 as SNHLY and CDR2 as FYNNEI. V lost 7 bases to trimming and J lost 7 bases, with 23 bases between them. The CDR3 spans 16 residues. This chain's CDR3 is CASKPPPKGQSNTIYF. The DNA of the CDR3 is TGTGCCAGCAAGCCCCCACCGAAAGGACAGTCGAACACCATATATTTT.

A word on this clone: Other DNA sequences in the sample encode the same CDR3. The V and J genes are TRBV19 and TRBJ2-2; the D is unclear. The CDR3 has 13 residues. The germline V gene encodes CDR1 LNHDA and CDR2 SQIVND (reference sequence). With 2 bases removed from V and 4 bases from J, the gap between germline ends came to 5 bases. The CDR3 reads CASSILSTGELFF. CDR3 in DNA: TGTGCCAGTAGTATATTGAGCACCGGGGAGCTGTTTTTT.

The V gene is TRBV28, the J gene TRBJ1-6; TRBD1 matches at 8 bases. With 6 bases clipped from V and 6 bases from J, the junction kept 4 bases outside the gene matches. CDR3 size: 14 residues. Germline CDR1 is MDHEN and CDR2 is SYDVKM. CDR3 nucleotides: TGTGCCAGCAGCCCGGGACAGGCTAATTCACCCCTCCACTTT. Translation gives CASSPGQANSPLHF.

This chain uses TRBV7-9 with TRBJ1-5, with a weak D call TRBD1 (5 bases). This CDR3 has 14 amino acids. V dropped 5 bases and J dropped 6 bases, with 14 bases sitting between them. Germline CDR1 and CDR2: SEHNR and FQNEAQ (reference sequence). The DNA of the CDR3 is TGTGCCAGCAGCCTGGGGCAGGGCTTTCAGCCCCAGCATTTT. Translation: CASSLGQGFQPQHF.

This clone was detected a few times. The chain uses TRBV6-1 and TRBJ1-5; 7 positions match TRBD1. The CDR3 has 15 amino acids. The V and J ends lost 5 bases and 5 bases, in that order; junction bases with no gene match: 9. Germline V lookup: CDR1 MNHNS, CDR2 SASEGT. The CDR3 protein is CASSISQGFDQPQHF. CDR3 nucleotide sequence: TGTGCCAGCAGTATATCACAGGGGTTTGATCAGCCCCAGCATTTT.